This T cell receptor (beta chain) was sequenced during a study of T cell responses to AZD1222 COVID-19 vaccine. A few counts support this clone. Antigen: not known. The CDR3 is 14 residues long. The assay was immunoSEQ multiplex PCR, and TCRdb's table has in-frame clones only and misses some. The sample lists around 130,000 clones, about 86% seen once, with around 3.3% in the top ten. Study-level points and caveats: Baseline antibody screening turned up just a handful of seropositive AZD1222 recipients.

This clonotype originated in an adult in good health. The chain combines TRBV21-1 with TRBJ1-2; the D call TRBD1 from the table was never checked on the DNA. TRBV21-1 is a pseudogene. Sequencing used peripheral blood, obtained on day 0 of AZD1222 vaccination. CDR3 coding DNA: TGTGCCAGCAGCAAAGCGCCAGGGATCTATGGCTACACCTTC. It translates to CASSKAPGIYGYTF.